These T cell receptor beta chains were read from a single sample in a study of Ad26.COV2.S vaccination and SARS-CoV-2 variants. The protocol was immunoSEQ multiplex PCR, while the TCRdb copy is restricted to in-frame clones and leaves out a portion. The sample includes about 350,000 clones, roughly 84% of them seen just once. The material sequenced was peripheral blood, taken in a trial of Ad26.COV2.S vaccine versus placebo. All receptors derive from a person between 18 and 60 years old who received the Ad26.COV2.S COVID-19 vaccine or a placebo. The CDR3 runs from the conserved cysteine through the conserved F or W. The D gene is left open where the match is weak. Rows may omit the clone size; those that give it use once, few, many or a size class.

clone size	D gene	J gene	V gene	CDR3 DNA	CDR3 protein
few	-	TRBJ1-2	TRBV3-1/TRBV3-2	TGTGCCAGCAGCCAAGGCGTCTTAAGGGGGAATGGCTACACCTTC	CASSQGVLRGNGYTF
-	TRBD2	TRBJ2-7	TRBV6-5	TGTGCCAGCAGGCTGACTAGCGGGGGGCTGGGGGAGCAGTACTTC	CASRLTSGGLGEQYF
few	-	TRBJ1-1	TRBV30	TGTGCCTGGACTTCAGAGGGGGGCACTGAAGCTTTCTTT	CAWTSEGGTEAFF
-	-	TRBJ2-1	TRBV6-1	TGTGCCAGCAGTCAATTGCAGGGGACTGAGCAGTTCTTC	CASSQLQGTEQFF
-	TRBD1	TRBJ1-1	TRBV5-1	TGCGCCAGCAGCTTTGAGGGGGCCTCAATGAACACTGAAGCTTTCTTT	CASSFEGASMNTEAFF
-	TRBD1	TRBJ1-3	TRBV5-1	TGCGCCAGCAGCACCCGGGACAGGGGGCCTGGAAACACCATATATTTT	CASSTRDRGPGNTIYF
-	-	TRBJ1-1	TRBV7-2	TGTGCCAGCAGCGTCGACCGGAACACTGAAGCTTTCTTT	CASSVDRNTEAFF
once	TRBD1	TRBJ1-2	TRBV30	TGTGCCTGGAGTGTACTCGGACAGGGGGCGTCTGGCTACACCTTC	CAWSVLGQGASGYTF
-	-	TRBJ1-2	TRBV11-2	TGTGCCAGCAGTGGGGGAGGGACCGGCTACACCTTC	CASSGGGTGYTF
-	-	TRBJ1-1	TRBV6-5	TGTGCCAGCATGGAGGGAGGAAACACTGAAGCTTTCTTT	CASMEGGNTEAFF
-	TRBD1	TRBJ1-6	TRBV6-5	TGTGCCAGCAGGCGACAGGGGGCGGTCGGGTCACCCCTCCACTTT	CASRRQGAVGSPLHF
-	TRBD2	TRBJ2-1	TRBV28	TGTGCCAGCAGTACCGTAGCGGGGGGGGCGAGGAATGAGCAGTTCTTC	CASSTVAGGARNEQFF
-	-	TRBJ2-7	TRBV4-3	TGCGCCAGCAGCCAAGAGAGGAGGCCATCCTACGAGCAGTACTTC	CASSQERRPSYEQYF
-	-	TRBJ1-5	TRBV7-2	TGTGCCAGCAGCTTAGAGGGCCTCAATCAGCCCCAGCATTTT	CASSLEGLNQPQHF
-	-	TRBJ1-1	TRBV29-1	TGCAGCGCGGACAGTTCCAGCACTGAAGCTTTCTTT	CSADSSSTEAFF
-	TRBD2	TRBJ2-7	TRBV4-1	TGCGCCAGCAGCCAAGACCTAGCGGGGGGGTACGAGCAGTACTTC	CASSQDLAGGYEQYF
-	-	TRBJ2-7	TRBV20-1	TGCAGTGCTAGTCTCGCGGGCAAGGAGCAGTACTTC	CSASLAGKEQYF
-	-	TRBJ2-2	TRBV10-3	TGTGCCACGAACCCAGGACAGACGAACACCGGGGAGCTGTTTTTT	CATNPGQTNTGELFF
-	TRBD1	TRBJ1-6	TRBV18	TGTGCCAGCTCACCGGGCGTAGACAGGGGCAATTCACCCCTCCACTTT	CASSPGVDRGNSPLHF
-	TRBD2	TRBJ2-3	TRBV3-1/TRBV3-2	TGTGCCAGCAGCCTGACGGGGGGGAGCACAGATACGCAGTATTTT	CASSLTGGSTDTQYF
-	-	TRBJ2-7	TRBV6-1	TGTGCCAGCAGTGAGTTAGACTACGAGCAGTACTTC	CASSELDYEQYF
-	-	TRBJ1-1	TRBV14	TGTGCCAGCAGCCCCGTCGAGCTACAGAGAAAAAACCCTTCGGACACTGAAGCTTTCTTT	CASSPVELQRKNPSDTEAFF
-	TRBD1	TRBJ2-2	TRBV6-5	TGTGCCAGCAGTCGGGACAGGGTGTACACCGGGGAGCTGTTTTTT	CASSRDRVYTGELFF
-	TRBD1	TRBJ1-4	TRBV18	TGTGCCAGCTCACCTGGGACAGGGCGAACTAATGAAAAACTGTTTTTT	CASSPGTGRTNEKLFF
once	TRBD1	TRBJ1-4	TRBV6-2/TRBV6-3	TGTGCCAGCAGTTCGACAGGGTCAGCTAATGAAAAACTGTTTTTT	CASSSTGSANEKLFF
-	TRBD1	TRBJ2-1	TRBV18	TGTGCCAGCTCACCACCCGGGACAGAACCCTACAATGAGCAGTTCTTC	CASSPPGTEPYNEQFF
-	TRBD1	TRBJ1-2	TRBV3-1/TRBV3-2	TGTGCCAGCAGCCAGAGGGGGCGAATCTATGGCTACACCTTC	CASSQRGRIYGYTF
many	-	TRBJ2-5	TRBV14	TGTGCCAGCAGACTTAATTTGCAGTCCCAAGAGACCCAGTACTTC	CASRLNLQSQETQYF
-	TRBD1	TRBJ1-2	TRBV6-5	TGTGCCAGCAGTTACACGGACAGGGGGAAAGGCTACACCTTC	CASSYTDRGKGYTF